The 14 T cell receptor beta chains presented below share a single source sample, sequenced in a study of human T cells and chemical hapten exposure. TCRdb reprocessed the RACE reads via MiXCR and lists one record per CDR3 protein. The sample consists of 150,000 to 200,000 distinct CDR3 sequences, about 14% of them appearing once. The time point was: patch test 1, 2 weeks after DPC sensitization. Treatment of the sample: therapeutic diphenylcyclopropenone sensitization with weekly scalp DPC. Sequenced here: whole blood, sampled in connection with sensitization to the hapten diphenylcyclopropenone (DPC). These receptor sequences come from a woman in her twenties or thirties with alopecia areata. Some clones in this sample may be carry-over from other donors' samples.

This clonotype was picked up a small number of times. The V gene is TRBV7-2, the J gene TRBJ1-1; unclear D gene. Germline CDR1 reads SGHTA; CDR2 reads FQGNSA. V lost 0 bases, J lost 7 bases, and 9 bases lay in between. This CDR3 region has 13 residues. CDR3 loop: CASSLAMWNEAFF. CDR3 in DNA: TGTGCCAGCAGCTTAGCCATGTGGAATGAAGCTTTCTTT.

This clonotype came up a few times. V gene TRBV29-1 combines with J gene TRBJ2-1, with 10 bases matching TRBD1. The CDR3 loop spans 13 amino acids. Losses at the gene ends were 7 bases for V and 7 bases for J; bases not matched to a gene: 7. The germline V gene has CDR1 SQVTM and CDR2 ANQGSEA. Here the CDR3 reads CSGTGTGANEQFF. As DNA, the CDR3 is TGCAGCGGGACCGGGACAGGGGCTAATGAGCAGTTCTTC.

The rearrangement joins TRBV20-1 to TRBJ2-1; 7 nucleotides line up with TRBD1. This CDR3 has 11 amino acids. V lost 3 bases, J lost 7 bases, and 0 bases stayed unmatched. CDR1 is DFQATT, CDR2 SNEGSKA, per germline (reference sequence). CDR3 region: CSASRGNEQFF. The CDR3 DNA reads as TGCAGTGCTAGCAGGGGGAATGAGCAGTTCTTC.

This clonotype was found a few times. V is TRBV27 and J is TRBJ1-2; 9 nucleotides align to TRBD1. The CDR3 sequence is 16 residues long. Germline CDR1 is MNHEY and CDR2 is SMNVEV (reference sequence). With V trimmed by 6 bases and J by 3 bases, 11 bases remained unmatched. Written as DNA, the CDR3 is TGTGCCAGCAGCCCCGGGACAGGGTATGGGGACTATGGCTACACCTTC. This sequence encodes CASSPGTGYGDYGYTF.

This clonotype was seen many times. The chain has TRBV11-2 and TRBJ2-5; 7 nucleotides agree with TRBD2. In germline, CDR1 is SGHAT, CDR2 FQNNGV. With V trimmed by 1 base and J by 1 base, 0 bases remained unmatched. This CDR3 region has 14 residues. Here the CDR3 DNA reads TGTGCCAGCAGCTTAGCGGGGGGCCAAGAGACCCAGTACTTC. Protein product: CASSLAGGQETQYF.

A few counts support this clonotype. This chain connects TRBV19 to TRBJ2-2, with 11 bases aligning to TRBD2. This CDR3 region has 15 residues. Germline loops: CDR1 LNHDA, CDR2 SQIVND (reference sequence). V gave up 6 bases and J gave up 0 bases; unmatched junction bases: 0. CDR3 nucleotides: TGTGCCAGTAGGGGACTAGCGGCGAACACCGGGGAGCTGTTTTTT. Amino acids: CASRGLAANTGELFF.

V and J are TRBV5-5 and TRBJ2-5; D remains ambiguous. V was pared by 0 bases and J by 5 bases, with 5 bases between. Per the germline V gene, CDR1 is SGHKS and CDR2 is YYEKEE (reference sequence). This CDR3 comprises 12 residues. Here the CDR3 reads CASSLVSETQYF. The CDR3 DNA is TGTGCCAGCAGCTTGGTTTCGGAGACCCAGTACTTC.

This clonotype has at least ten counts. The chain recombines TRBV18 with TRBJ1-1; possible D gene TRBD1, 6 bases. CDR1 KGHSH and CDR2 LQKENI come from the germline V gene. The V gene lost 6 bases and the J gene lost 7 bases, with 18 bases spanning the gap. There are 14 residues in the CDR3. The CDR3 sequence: CASSRIGGAGEAFF. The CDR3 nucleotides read TGTGCCAGCTCGCGTATTGGGGGGGCCGGTGAAGCTTTCTTT.

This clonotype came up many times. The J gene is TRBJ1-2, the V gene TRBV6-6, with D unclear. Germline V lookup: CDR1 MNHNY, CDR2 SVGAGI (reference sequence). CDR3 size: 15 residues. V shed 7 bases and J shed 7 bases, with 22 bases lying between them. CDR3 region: CASTLSGGLTTGYTF. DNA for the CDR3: TGTGCCAGCACCCTAAGCGGCGGACTAACGACTGGCTACACCTTC.

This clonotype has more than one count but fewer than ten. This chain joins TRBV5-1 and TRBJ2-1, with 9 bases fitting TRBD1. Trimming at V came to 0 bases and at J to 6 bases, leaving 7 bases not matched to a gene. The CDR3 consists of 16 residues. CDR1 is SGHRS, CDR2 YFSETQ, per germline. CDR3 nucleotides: TGCGCCAGCAGCTTGGGGGACAGGGTGAGGAGCAATGAGCAGTTCTTC. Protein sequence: CASSLGDRVRSNEQFF.

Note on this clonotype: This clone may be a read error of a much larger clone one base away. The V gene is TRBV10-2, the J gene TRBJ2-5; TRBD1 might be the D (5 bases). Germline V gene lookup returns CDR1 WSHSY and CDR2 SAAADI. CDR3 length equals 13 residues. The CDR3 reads CDSSESGFETQYF. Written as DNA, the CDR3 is TGCGACAGCAGTGAGTCAGGGTTTGAGACCCAGTACTTC.

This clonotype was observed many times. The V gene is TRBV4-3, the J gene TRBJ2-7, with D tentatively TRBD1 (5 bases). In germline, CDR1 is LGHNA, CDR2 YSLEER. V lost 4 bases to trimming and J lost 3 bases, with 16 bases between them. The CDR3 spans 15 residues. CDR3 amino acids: CASSRNPDSIYEQYF. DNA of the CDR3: TGCGCCAGCAGCCGGAATCCAGACAGTATCTACGAGCAGTACTTC.

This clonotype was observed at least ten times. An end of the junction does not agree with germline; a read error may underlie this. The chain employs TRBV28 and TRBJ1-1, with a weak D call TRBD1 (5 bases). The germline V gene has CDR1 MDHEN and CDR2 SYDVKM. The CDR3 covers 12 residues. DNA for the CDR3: TGTGCCAGCAGTTTACAGGACACCGAAGCTTTCTTT. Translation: CASSLQDTEAFF. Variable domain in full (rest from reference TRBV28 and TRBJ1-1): DVKVTQSSRYLVKRTGEKVFLECVQDMDHENMFWYRQDPGLGLRLIYFSYDVKMKEKGDIPEGYSVSREKKERFSLILESASTNQTSMYLCASSLQDTEAFFGQGTRLTVV.

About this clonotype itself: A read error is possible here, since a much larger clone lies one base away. CDR3 residues: CSVAGTGDTEVFF. The CDR3, as DNA: TGCAGCGTGGCCGGGACGGGAGACACTGAAGTTTTCTTT. The J gene is TRBJ1-1, the V gene TRBV29-1; tentatively, D is TRBD1 (5 bases). Germline V lookup: CDR1 SQVTM, CDR2 ANQGSEA. This CDR3 has 13 residues.